This T cell receptor (beta chain) was found in a study of T cells after yellow fever vaccination. Study in general: Preparation of the low-cell-number fractions used SMART-Seq v4 Ultra Low Input. Study findings and constraints: Contamination by abundant bulk-population clonotypes could be present in FACS-sorted repertoires. Most primary-vaccination clones recurred post-booster (about 96% CD4, just over 85% CD8). Peaking faster, on day 5 versus 15, the secondary response was nonetheless weaker.

This clonotype was seen more than once but under ten times. Its target is not known. TCRdb fed the 5' RACE reads into MiXCR, producing one record per CDR3 protein. The sample carries 250,000 to 300,000 distinct CDR3 sequences, roughly 13% recorded once. The receptor was derived from a man between 25 and 39 years old who received the YFV17D yellow fever vaccine. This material consisted of CD4+ T cells sorted from PBMCs, taken 45 days after the yellow fever booster vaccination.

The DNA of the CDR3 is TGCAGTGCTAGACGGGGGGGGCGCCAAGAGACCCAGTACTTC. Translating it yields CSARRGGRQETQYF. The chain employs TRBV20-1 and TRBJ2-5, with 8 bases matching TRBD2. The ends lost 2 bases at V and 1 base at J; junction bases unmatched: 3. Germline CDR1 DFQATT, CDR2 SNEGSKA (reference sequence). The CDR3 contains 14 residues.